Below, 27 T cell receptor beta chains from the same sample are listed, as sequenced in a study of a mutant IDH1 vaccine in newly diagnosed glioma. TCRdb's copy holds only in-frame clones and misses some; the assay was immunoSEQ multiplex PCR. The sample lists tens of thousands of clones, roughly four fifths occurring once. Time point reported: baseline, week 1 (first vaccination visit). Treatment indicated: pre-vaccination baseline after standard-of-care therapy. The source material was PBMCs, sampled from a glioma patient treated with radiotherapy, temozolomide or both. The source of these receptors is a man between 40 and 49 years old with glioma. Some clones in this sample may be carry-over from other donors' samples.

The rearrangement links TRBV2 to TRBJ1-5; tentatively, D is TRBD1 (6 bases). The CDR3 is 16 amino acids. Trimming shortened V by 4 bases and J by 1 base, and 14 bases separated the two germline ends. The germline V gene encodes CDR1 SNHLY and CDR2 FYNNEI. The CDR3 DNA reads TGTGCCAGCAGTGGAGGGGGGGGGTTAAGCAATCAGCCCCAGCATTTT. Amino acid sequence: CASSGGGGLSNQPQHF.

The CDR3 DNA reads as TGTGCCAGCAGCTCATACAGGGGGCATCAGACCCAGTACTTC. Protein sequence: CASSSYRGHQTQYF. This chain connects TRBV7-9 to TRBJ2-5; 9 bases agree with TRBD1. Germline V gene lookup returns CDR1 SEHNR and CDR2 FQNEAQ (reference sequence). Trimming removed 4 bases from V and 6 bases from J; junction bases left unmatched: 6. The CDR3 has 14 residues.

This chain links TRBV30 with TRBJ2-1; D possibly corresponds to TRBD1 (5 bases). V lost 1 base and J 5 bases, leaving 6 bases between the germline ends. In germline, CDR1 is GTSNPN, CDR2 SVGIG (reference sequence). The CDR3 is made up of 12 amino acids. The CDR3 spells CAWSGQNNEQFF. For the CDR3, the DNA is TGTGCCTGGAGTGGACAGAACAATGAGCAGTTCTTC. The complete variable domain, with remaining parts taken from reference TRBV30 and TRBJ2-1, reads SQTIHQWPATLVQPVGSPLSLECTVEGTSNPNLYWYRQAAGRGLQLLFYSVGIGQISSEVPQNLSASRPQDRQFILSSKKLLLSDSGFYLCAWSGQNNEQFFGPGTRLTVL.

The chain has TRBV5-1 and TRBJ1-6; 7 nucleotides align to TRBD1. This CDR3 region has 15 residues. CDR1 is SGHRS, CDR2 YFSETQ, per germline. J lost 5 bases, V lost 2 bases, and 4 bases had no gene match. In DNA form, the CDR3 reads TGCGCCAGCAGCTTCGACAGGGCCGATAATTCACCCCTCCACTTT. Encoded protein: CASSFDRADNSPLHF.

The chain carries TRBV4-2 and TRBJ2-1; a weak D match, TRBD2 (5 bases). The CDR3 contains 14 residues. Germline assignment: CDR1 LGHNA and CDR2 YNFKEQ. Trimming cost V 0 bases and J 9 bases, with 12 bases left between them. This chain's CDR3 is CASSQDGGWGEQFF. In DNA, the CDR3 is TGTGCCAGCAGCCAAGATGGAGGATGGGGTGAGCAGTTCTTC.

The chain joins TRBV5-1 to TRBJ2-2; the D gene is possibly TRBD2 (5 bases). V was shortened by 0 bases and J by 2 bases, with 8 bases between the two germline ends. The CDR3 runs 15 residues. CDR1 and CDR2 from the germline V gene are SGHRS and YFSETQ. The CDR3 sequence: CASSLGDYNTGELFF. The CDR3 DNA reads as TGCGCCAGCAGCTTGGGCGACTACAACACCGGGGAGCTGTTTTTT.

The rearrangement links TRBV10-1 to TRBJ2-2; D is perhaps TRBD1 (5 bases). Per germline, CDR1 WNHNN and CDR2 SYGVQD (reference sequence). Trimming removed 3 bases at V and 3 bases at J, with 11 bases between. The CDR3 totals 15 residues. The CDR3 here is CASSEGVGDTGELFF. CDR3 nucleotides: TGCGCCAGCAGTGAAGGGGTCGGTGACACCGGGGAGCTGTTTTTT.

The chain joins TRBV27 to TRBJ2-7; 9 bases map to TRBD1. J lost 2 bases, V lost 5 bases, and 7 bases had no gene match. Germline CDR1 reads MNHEY; CDR2 reads SMNVEV (reference sequence). This CDR3 spans 15 amino acids. CDR3 in amino acids: CASSEIRTGAYEQYF. In nucleotides, the CDR3 is TGTGCCAGCAGTGAGATTCGGACAGGGGCCTACGAGCAGTACTTC.

The chain carries TRBV29-1 and TRBJ2-1; tentative D call: TRBD2 (6 bases). The CDR3 has 15 residues. The germline CDR1 and CDR2 sequences are SQVTM and ANQGSEA. Trimming shortened V by 3 bases and J by 4 bases, and 16 bases separated the two germline ends. CDR3 protein: CSVDPGRRAYNEQFF. The CDR3 DNA is TGCAGCGTTGATCCCGGCCGGAGGGCTTACAATGAGCAGTTCTTC.

The chain uses TRBV29-1 and TRBJ1-1; D is possibly TRBD1 (6 bases). CDR1 is SQVTM, CDR2 ANQGSEA, per germline. This CDR3 has 12 residues. V was shortened by 4 bases and J by 5 bases, with 11 bases between the two germline ends. CDR3 sequence (DNA): TGCAGCGTTGGGGGGGCGAGAACTGAAGCTTTCTTT. Amino acids: CSVGGARTEAFF.

In DNA, the CDR3 is TGTGCCAGCAGTGAAGCGAGGAGACAGGGGGCTCGTCGTGGCTACACCTTC. Translated, it gives CASSEARRQGARRGYTF. The V gene is TRBV6-1, the J gene TRBJ1-2; 10 bases align to TRBD1. The CDR3 consists of 17 residues. J gave up 7 bases and V 0 bases, and 11 bases lay outside the gene matches. Germline CDR1 is MNHNS and CDR2 is SASEGT.

This clone was detected only once. The chain recombines TRBV29-1 with TRBJ1-1; D call uncertain. From germline, CDR1 is SQVTM and CDR2 ANQGSEA. V gave up 1 base and J gave up 1 base, with 4 bases separating them. The CDR3 consists of 12 residues. The CDR3 nucleotides are TGCAGCGTTGAAGTAACGAACACTGAAGCTTTCTTT. As protein: CSVEVTNTEAFF. Full variable domain (rest looked up from reference TRBV29-1 and TRBJ1-1): SAVISQKPSRDICQRGTSLTIQCQVDSQVTMMFWYRQQPGQSLTLIATANQGSEATYESGFVIDKFPISRPNLTFSTLTVSNMSPEDSSIYLCSVEVTNTEAFFGQGTRLTVV.

This clone was recorded only once. The CDR3 DNA reads TGTGCCAGCAGCTTAGTGGCGGGGGGTTCTCATGGTACGCAGTATTTT. Translation gives CASSLVAGGSHGTQYF. The rearrangement links TRBV13 to TRBJ2-3, with 8 bases that match TRBD2. The CDR3 loop spans 16 amino acids. Germline loops: CDR1 PRHDT, CDR2 FYEKMQ (reference sequence). With 1 base clipped from V and 8 bases from J, the junction kept 11 bases outside the gene matches.

In this sample, this clone turned up once. This sequence joins TRBV5-4 and TRBJ2-7; 9 bases match TRBD1. J lost 4 bases, V lost 4 bases, and 6 bases had no gene match. This CDR3 has 14 amino acids. Germline V gene data show CDR1 as SGHNT and CDR2 as YYREEE (reference sequence). CDR3 DNA: TGTGCCAGCAGCGACCGGGACAGGGTTTACGAGCAGTACTTC. Its protein is CASSDRDRVYEQYF.

This clone was recorded a few times. This rearrangement joins TRBV27 to TRBJ2-7, with 13 bases that match TRBD2. The CDR3 sequence is 19 residues long. After removal of 8 bases from V and 3 bases from J, the junction contained 19 bases not matched to a gene. Germline-derived CDR1 and CDR2 are MNHEY and SMNVEV (reference sequence). In DNA, the CDR3 is TGTGCCAGCGCGCGCGACCTTAGACTAGCGGGGGGATCGTACTACGAGCAGTACTTC. Protein: CASARDLRLAGGSYYEQYF.

The chain couples TRBV4-1 to TRBJ2-7; no clear D. CDR3 length equals 14 residues. V shed 2 bases and J shed 1 base, with 9 bases lying between them. Germline assignment: CDR1 MGHRA and CDR2 YSYEKL. In nucleotides, the CDR3 is TGCGCCAGCAGCCAAAGATATATTTCCTACGAGCAGTACTTC. Translation gives CASSQRYISYEQYF.

The chain employs TRBV2 and TRBJ1-2, with D maybe TRBD1 (5 bases). Trimming pared 6 bases from V and 7 bases from J, leaving 12 bases between. This CDR3 region has 12 residues. CDR1 SNHLY and CDR2 FYNNEI come from the germline V gene. CDR3 sequence: CASSKTEIGYTF. CDR3 nucleotides: TGTGCCAGCAGCAAGACAGAAATTGGCTACACCTTC.

This clone was counted once. The chain carries TRBV5-1 and TRBJ2-7; 7 bases line up with TRBD2. The CDR3 covers 15 residues. With 5 bases clipped from V and 1 base from J, the junction kept 9 bases outside the gene matches. Germline loops: CDR1 SGHRS, CDR2 YFSETQ. The CDR3 DNA sequence: TGCGCCAGCAGTGCACAGGCGGGGGATTCCTACGAGCAGTACTTC. The encoded protein is CASSAQAGDSYEQYF.

This rearrangement joins TRBV7-2 to TRBJ2-3, with TRBD2 matching 16 bases. V was clipped by 4 bases and J by 6 bases; unmatched bases: 7. From germline, CDR1 is SGHTA and CDR2 FQGNSA. This CDR3 has 17 residues. CDR3 region: CASSSGLAGGRSDTQYF. Here the CDR3 DNA reads TGTGCCAGCAGCTCGGGACTAGCGGGGGGGCGCTCGGATACGCAGTATTTT.

The rearrangement links TRBV4-2 to TRBJ2-2, with D uncertain. Per the germline V gene, CDR1 is LGHNA and CDR2 is YNFKEQ. The CDR3 has 13 amino acids. With 0 bases removed from V and 6 bases from J, the gap between germline ends came to 5 bases. The CDR3 loop reads CASSQEPAGELFF. The DNA for the CDR3 is TGTGCCAGCAGCCAAGAACCTGCCGGGGAGCTGTTTTTT.

The chain uses TRBV6-5 and TRBJ2-2, with D tentatively TRBD2 (6 bases). CDR3 size: 15 residues. Germline V gene sequence: CDR1 MNHEY, CDR2 SVGAGI. Trimming cost V 5 bases and J 0 bases, with 10 bases left between them. The CDR3 coding sequence is TGTGCCAGCAGTCCGGGAGCTGCGAACACCGGGGAGCTGTTTTTT. Translated: CASSPGAANTGELFF.

V and J are TRBV5-6 and TRBJ1-5; 9 nucleotides match TRBD1. The V gene's germline CDR1 is SGHDT and CDR2 YYEEEE. This CDR3 spans 15 amino acids. V gave up 4 bases and J gave up 6 bases; unmatched junction bases: 8. CDR3 amino acids: CASSIYRGQGQPQHF. CDR3 DNA: TGTGCCAGCAGCATCTACAGGGGGCAGGGTCAGCCCCAGCATTTT.

The chain joins TRBV4-2 to TRBJ1-1; 8 nucleotides match TRBD1. The CDR3 totals 17 residues. With 0 bases clipped from V and 6 bases from J, the junction kept 12 bases outside the gene matches. Germline V CDR1 and CDR2: LGHNA, YNFKEQ. In nucleotides, the CDR3 is TGTGCCAGCAGCCAAGATCCGGACAGGGAGGGTGTCGCTGAAGCTTTCTTT. Translation: CASSQDPDREGVAEAFF.

The chain joins TRBV7-9 to TRBJ2-7; 7 bases line up with TRBD1. J was trimmed by 1 base and V by 9 bases; bases with no gene match: 6. The V gene's germline CDR1 is SEHNR and CDR2 FQNEAQ (reference sequence). The CDR3 has 13 amino acids. The CDR3 protein is CASTGDNSYEQYF. The CDR3 nucleotides read TGTGCCAGTACAGGGGACAATTCCTACGAGCAGTACTTC. Drawing the rest from reference TRBV7-9 and TRBJ2-7, the complete variable domain is DTGVSQNPRHKITKRGQNVTFRCDPISEHNRLYWYRQTLGQGPEFLTYFQNEAQLEKSRLLSDRFSAERPKGSFSTLEIQRTEQGDSAMYLCASTGDNSYEQYFGPGTRLTVT.

The chain has TRBV6-5 and TRBJ1-1; D is uncertain. CDR3 length: 14 amino acids. Looked up from germline, CDR1 is MNHEY and CDR2 is SVGAGI. Between the trimmed V and J ends, which lost 6 bases and 0 bases, there was a span of 11 bases. CDR3 amino acids: CASRTTYMNTEAFF. The CDR3 DNA follows: TGTGCCAGCAGAACCACCTACATGAACACTGAAGCTTTCTTT.

The J gene is TRBJ2-7, the V gene TRBV6-1; TRBD2 matches 8 bases. CDR1 is MNHNS, CDR2 SASEGT, per germline. After removal of 6 bases from V and 3 bases from J, the junction contained 4 bases not matched to a gene. The CDR3 has 13 amino acids. The CDR3 coding sequence is TGTGCCAGCAGCCGCGGGGGGCTCTACGAGCAGTACTTC. This codes for CASSRGGLYEQYF.

This sequence joins TRBV5-5 and TRBJ1-6, with D possibly TRBD1 on 5 matching bases. Trimming left V 2 bases short and J 13 bases short, with 13 bases between. This CDR3 is built from 13 residues. Germline loops: CDR1 SGHKS, CDR2 YYEKEE (reference sequence). The CDR3 protein is CASSLEWGGPLHF. CDR3 bases: TGTGCCAGCAGCTTAGAATGGGGCGGGCCCCTCCACTTT.